Below, 2 T cell receptor beta chains from the same sample are listed, as sequenced in a study of T cells in localized non-small cell lung cancer. TCRdb keeps only in-frame clones here, not all; method: immunoSEQ multiplex PCR. The top ten hold roughly a sixth of the sample, which has tens of thousands of clones, roughly 84% seen once. Sequenced here: peripheral blood mononuclear cells, sampled before any cancer treatment. The receptors come from a man aged 35 to 70 with stage III lung adenocarcinoma.

The chain uses TRBV25-1 and TRBJ1-2; D remains unclear. Germline loops: CDR1 MGHDK, CDR2 SYGVNS. The CDR3 is made up of 12 amino acids. The V end lost 3 bases, the J end lost 1 base, and 3 bases lay between the germline ends. CDR3 DNA: TGTGCCAGCAGTGACAGTAACTATGGCTACACCTTC. As protein: CASSDSNYGYTF.

This chain links TRBV9 with TRBJ2-3, with D unclear. The germline V gene encodes CDR1 SGDLS and CDR2 YYNGEE. CDR3 size: 15 residues. The V gene lost 4 bases and the J gene lost 4 bases, with 16 bases spanning the gap. In DNA form, the CDR3 reads TGTGCCAGCAGCTCGTACTCGGGCCCGCCAGATACGCAGTATTTT. It translates to CASSSYSGPPDTQYF.